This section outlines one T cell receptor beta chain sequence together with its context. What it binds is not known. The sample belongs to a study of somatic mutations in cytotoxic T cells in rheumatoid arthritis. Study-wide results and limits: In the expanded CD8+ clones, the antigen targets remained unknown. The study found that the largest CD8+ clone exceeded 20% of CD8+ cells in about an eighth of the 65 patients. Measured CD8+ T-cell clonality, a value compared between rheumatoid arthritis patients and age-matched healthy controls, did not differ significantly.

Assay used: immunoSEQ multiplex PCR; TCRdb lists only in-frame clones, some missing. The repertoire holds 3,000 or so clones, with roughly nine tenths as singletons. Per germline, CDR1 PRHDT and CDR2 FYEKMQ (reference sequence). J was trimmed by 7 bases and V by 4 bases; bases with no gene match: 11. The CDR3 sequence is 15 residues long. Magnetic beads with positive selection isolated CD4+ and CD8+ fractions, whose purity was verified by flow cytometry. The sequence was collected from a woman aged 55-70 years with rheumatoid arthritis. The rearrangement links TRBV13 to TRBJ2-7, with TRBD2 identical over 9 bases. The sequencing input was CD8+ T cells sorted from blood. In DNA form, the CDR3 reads TGTGCCAGCAGCTCAACTAGCGGGCAAAATGGTGAGCAGTACTTC. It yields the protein CASSSTSGQNGEQYF. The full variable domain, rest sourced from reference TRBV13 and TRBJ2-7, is AAGVIQSPRHLIKEKRETATLKCYPIPRHDTVYWYQQGPGQDPQFLISFYEKMQSDKGSIPDRFSAQQFSDYHSELNMSSLELGDSALYFCASSSTSGQNGEQYFGPGTRLTVT.